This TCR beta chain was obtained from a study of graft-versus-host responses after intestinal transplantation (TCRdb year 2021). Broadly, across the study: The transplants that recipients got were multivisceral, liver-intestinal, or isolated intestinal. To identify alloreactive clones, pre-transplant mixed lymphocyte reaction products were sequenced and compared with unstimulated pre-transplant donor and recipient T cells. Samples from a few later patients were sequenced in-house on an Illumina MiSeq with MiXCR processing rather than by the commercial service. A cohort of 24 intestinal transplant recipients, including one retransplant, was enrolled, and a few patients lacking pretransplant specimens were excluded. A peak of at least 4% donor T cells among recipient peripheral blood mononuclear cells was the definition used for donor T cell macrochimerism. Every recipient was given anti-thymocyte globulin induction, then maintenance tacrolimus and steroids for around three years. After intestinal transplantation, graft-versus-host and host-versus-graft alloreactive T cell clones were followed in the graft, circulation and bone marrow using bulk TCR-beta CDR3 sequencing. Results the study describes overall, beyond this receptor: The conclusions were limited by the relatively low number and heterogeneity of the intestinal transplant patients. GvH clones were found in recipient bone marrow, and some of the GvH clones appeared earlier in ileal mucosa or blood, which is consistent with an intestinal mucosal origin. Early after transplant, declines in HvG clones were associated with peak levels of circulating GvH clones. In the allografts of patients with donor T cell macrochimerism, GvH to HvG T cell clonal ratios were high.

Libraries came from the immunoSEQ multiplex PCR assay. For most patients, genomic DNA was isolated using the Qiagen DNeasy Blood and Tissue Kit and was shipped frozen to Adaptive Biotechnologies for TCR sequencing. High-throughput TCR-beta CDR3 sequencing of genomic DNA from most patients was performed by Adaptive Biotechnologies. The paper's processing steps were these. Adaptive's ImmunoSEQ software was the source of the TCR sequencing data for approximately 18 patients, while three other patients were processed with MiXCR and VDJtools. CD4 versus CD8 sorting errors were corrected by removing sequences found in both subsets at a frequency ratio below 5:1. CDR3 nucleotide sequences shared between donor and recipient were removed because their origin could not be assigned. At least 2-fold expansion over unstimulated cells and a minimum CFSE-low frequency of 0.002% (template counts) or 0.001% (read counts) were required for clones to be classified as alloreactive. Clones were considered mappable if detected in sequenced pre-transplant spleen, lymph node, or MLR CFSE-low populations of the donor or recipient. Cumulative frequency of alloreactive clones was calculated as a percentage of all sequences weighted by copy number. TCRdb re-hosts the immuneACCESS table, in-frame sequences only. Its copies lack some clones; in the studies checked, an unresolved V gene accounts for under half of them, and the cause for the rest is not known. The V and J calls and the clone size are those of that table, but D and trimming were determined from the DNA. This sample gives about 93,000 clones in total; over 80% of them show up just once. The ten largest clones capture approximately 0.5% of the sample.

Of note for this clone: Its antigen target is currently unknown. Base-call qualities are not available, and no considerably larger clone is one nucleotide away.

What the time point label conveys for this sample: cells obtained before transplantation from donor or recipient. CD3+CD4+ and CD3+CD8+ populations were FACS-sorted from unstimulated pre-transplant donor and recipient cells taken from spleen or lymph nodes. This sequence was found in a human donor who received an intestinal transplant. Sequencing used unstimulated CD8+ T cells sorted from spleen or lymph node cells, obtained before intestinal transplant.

The CDR3 reads CSVEDILSGEIYGYTF. The DNA sequence reads TGCAGCGTTGAAGATATTCTCTCCGGGGAGATCTATGGCTACACCTTC. The rearrangement combines TRBV29-1 with TRBJ1-2; the D gene assignment is ambiguous. There are 16 amino acids in the CDR3, from cysteine to phenylalanine inclusive. Of all the DNA, just the CDR3 is kept, 48 bases in frame from base 1. The V and J ends are trimmed by 0 bases and 4 bases, leaving 18 bases between them. CDR1 and CDR2, per the germline V gene, are SQVTM and ANQGSEA.